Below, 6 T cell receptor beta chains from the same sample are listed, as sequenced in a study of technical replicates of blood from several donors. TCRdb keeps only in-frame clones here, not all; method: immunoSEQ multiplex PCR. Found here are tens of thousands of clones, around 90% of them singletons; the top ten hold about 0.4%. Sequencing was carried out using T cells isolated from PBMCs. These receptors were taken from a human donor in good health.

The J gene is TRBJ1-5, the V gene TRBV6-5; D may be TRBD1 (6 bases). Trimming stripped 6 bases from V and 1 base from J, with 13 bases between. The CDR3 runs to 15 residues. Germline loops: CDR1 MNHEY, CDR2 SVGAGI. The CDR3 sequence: CASRRGGLSNQPQHF. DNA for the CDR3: TGTGCCAGCAGGCGGGGGGGCTTAAGCAATCAGCCCCAGCATTTT.

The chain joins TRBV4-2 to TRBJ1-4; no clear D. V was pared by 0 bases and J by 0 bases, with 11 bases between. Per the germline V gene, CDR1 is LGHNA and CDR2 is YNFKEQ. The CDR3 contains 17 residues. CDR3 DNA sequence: TGTGCCAGCAGCCAAGATCAGTACCTTGCAACTAATGAAAAACTGTTTTTT. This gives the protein CASSQDQYLATNEKLFF.

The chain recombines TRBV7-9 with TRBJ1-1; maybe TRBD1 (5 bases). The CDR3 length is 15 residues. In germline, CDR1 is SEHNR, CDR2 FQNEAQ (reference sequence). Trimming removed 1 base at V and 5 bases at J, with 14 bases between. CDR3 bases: TGTGCCAGCAGCTTAGGTCCGGCAGGGTTAACTGAAGCTTTCTTT. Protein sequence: CASSLGPAGLTEAFF.

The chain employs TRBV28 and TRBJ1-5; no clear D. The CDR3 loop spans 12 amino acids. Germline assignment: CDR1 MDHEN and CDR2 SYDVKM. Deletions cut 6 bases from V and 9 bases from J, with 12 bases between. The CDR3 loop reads CASSPTGGPQHF. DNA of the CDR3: TGTGCCAGCAGCCCCACGGGAGGGCCCCAGCATTTT.

The CDR3 loop is CASSSRTSGNTGELFF. The CDR3 region has the DNA TGTGCCAGCAGCTCCAGGACTAGCGGGAACACCGGGGAGCTGTTTTTT. This rearrangement joins TRBV7-2 to TRBJ2-2; 10 nucleotides match TRBD2. The CDR3 consists of 16 residues. Germline V lookup: CDR1 SGHTA, CDR2 FQGNSA. Trimming cost V 4 bases and J 1 base; bases outside gene matches: 3.

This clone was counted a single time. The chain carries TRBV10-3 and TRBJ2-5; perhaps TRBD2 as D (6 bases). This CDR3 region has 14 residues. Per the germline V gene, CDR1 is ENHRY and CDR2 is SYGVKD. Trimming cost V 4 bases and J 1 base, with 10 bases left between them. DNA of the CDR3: TGTGCCATCAGTGGGAACGGGGGCCAAGAGACCCAGTACTTC. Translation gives CAISGNGGQETQYF.